These 22 T cell receptor beta chains share one sample of origin, sequenced in a study of HIV-infected patients and healthy controls. Whole blood was used without fractionation, so all unsorted peripheral T cells were included. 400 to 550 ng RNA was reverse transcribed with alpha and beta constant-region primers. Separate chain-specific third strand synthesis with multiplexing indices produced the alpha and beta libraries. MiXCR, run by TCRdb on the 5' RACE reads, gives a single entry per CDR3 protein. Here the sample spans approximately 25,000 distinct CDR3 sequences, roughly 7.9% being singletons. Material: blood. The receptors here all came from an adult in good health.

This clonotype was recorded many times. A read error may account for a junction end that differs from germline. The chain joins TRBV11-2 to TRBJ2-3; 7 positions agree with TRBD1. Germline V gives CDR1 SGHAT, CDR2 FQNNGV. This CDR3 has 15 amino acids. Here the CDR3 reads CASSLDRVVTDTQYF. The CDR3 DNA follows: TGTGCCAGCAGCCTAGACAGGGTTGTAACAGATACGCAGTATTTT.

This clonotype was seen repeatedly, ten times or more. V and J are TRBV6-4 and TRBJ2-3, with D hard to call. V lost 0 bases, J lost 0 bases, and 4 bases lay in between. The CDR3 runs 14 residues. Per the germline V gene, CDR1 is MRHNA and CDR2 is SNTAGT. Here the CDR3 reads CASSDSASTDTQYF. CDR3 sequence (DNA): TGTGCCAGCAGTGACTCAGCTAGCACAGATACGCAGTATTTT.

This clonotype occurred many times. This chain links TRBV12-5 with TRBJ1-1, with TRBD1 matching 7 bases. V shed 9 bases, J shed 0 bases, and the junction held 4 bases outside the gene matches. The germline CDR1 and CDR2 sequences are LGHNT and FRNRAP. The length of the CDR3 is 13 residues. The DNA of the CDR3 is TGTGCTAGCGCGGGACAGTTGAACACTGAAGCTTTCTTT. It codes for CASAGQLNTEAFF. The variable domain in full, completed from reference TRBV12-5 and TRBJ1-1, reads DARVTQTPRHKVTEMGQEVTMRCQPILGHNTVFWYRQTMMQGLELLAYFRNRAPLDDSGMPKDRFSAEMPDATLATLKIQPSEPRDSAVYFCASAGQLNTEAFFGQGTRLTVV.

The sample holds many counts of this clonotype. The V and J genes are TRBV7-2 and TRBJ2-3; no clear D gene. The CDR3 totals 13 residues. Trimming cost V 3 bases and J 2 bases, with 6 bases left between them. In germline, CDR1 is SGHTA, CDR2 FQGNSA. CDR3 sequence (DNA): TGTGCCAGCAGCTTTGATTTCACAGATACGCAGTATTTT. It yields the protein CASSFDFTDTQYF.

This clonotype was counted between two and nine times. The rearrangement uses TRBV9 and TRBJ1-1; 12 nucleotides match TRBD1. CDR1 and CDR2 from the germline V gene are SGDLS and YYNGEE. This CDR3 is built from 15 residues. The junction had 3 bases not matched to a gene; V was cut back by 3 bases and J by 3 bases. The CDR3 DNA reads as TGTGCCAGCAGCGCAGGGACAGGGGGCTACACTGAAGCTTTCTTT. Translation gives CASSAGTGGYTEAFF.

This clonotype was picked up many times. The chain recombines TRBV29-1 with TRBJ2-5; 8 bases align to TRBD1. Trimming took 7 bases from V and 4 from J; bases not matched to a gene: 8. The CDR3 extends over 13 amino acids. Per germline, CDR1 SQVTM and CDR2 ANQGSEA. The CDR3 protein is CSGTRGLVETQYF. CDR3 nucleotides: TGCAGCGGTACCAGGGGGCTAGTAGAGACCCAGTACTTC.

The rearrangement uses TRBV28 and TRBJ2-5; D not certain. Trimming left V 5 bases short and J 1 base short, with 11 bases between. The CDR3 length is 14 residues. CDR1 is MDHEN, CDR2 SYDVKM, per germline. DNA for the CDR3: TGTGCCAGCAGTCCGGCTGGATCCCAAGAGACCCAGTACTTC. Its translation is CASSPAGSQETQYF.

This clonotype was counted at least ten times. The V gene is TRBV13, the J gene TRBJ2-7, with a possible D match to TRBD1 (6 bases). From germline, CDR1 is PRHDT and CDR2 FYEKMQ (reference sequence). The CDR3 spans 13 residues. V was pared by 4 bases and J by 6 bases, with 13 bases between. The CDR3 is CASSSQGRGEQYF. Here the CDR3 DNA reads TGTGCCAGCAGCTCTCAGGGGAGAGGCGAGCAGTACTTC.

At least ten counts were recorded for this clonotype. This sequence joins TRBV7-8 and TRBJ1-1, with 7 bases lining up with TRBD1. Unmatched junction bases numbered 6, after V lost 1 base and J lost 4 bases. From germline, CDR1 is SGHVS and CDR2 FQNEAQ. The CDR3 sequence is 15 residues long. CDR3 loop: CASSLGQGGGTEAFF. CDR3 nucleotides: TGTGCCAGCAGCTTAGGACAGGGTGGGGGCACTGAAGCTTTCTTT.

This clonotype has ten or more counts. The chain combines TRBV20-1 with TRBJ1-1, with TRBD1 matching 7 bases. The germline V gene has CDR1 DFQATT and CDR2 SNEGSKA (reference sequence). V lost 2 bases to trimming and J lost 6 bases; unmatched junction nucleotides: 12. The CDR3 totals 15 residues. The CDR3 DNA sequence: TGCAGTGCTAGAAACCGGTCAGGGGGTACCTCTGAAGCTTTCTTT. It specifies CSARNRSGGTSEAFF.

This clonotype showed up many times. This sequence joins TRBV11-2 and TRBJ2-3, with 7 bases lining up with TRBD2. Germline CDR1 reads SGHAT; CDR2 reads FQNNGV. With V trimmed by 1 base and J by 0 bases, 4 bases remained unmatched. The CDR3 loop spans 16 amino acids. CDR3 nucleotide sequence: TGTGCCAGCAGCTTAGCGAGCGGGGTTAGCACAGATACGCAGTATTTT. Translation gives CASSLASGVSTDTQYF.

This clonotype was seen at least ten times. CDR3 protein: CASSLGGPYEQYF. CDR3 bases: TGTGCCAGCAGCTTGGGGGGGCCCTACGAGCAGTACTTC. The chain joins TRBV7-9 to TRBJ2-7, with D maybe TRBD2 (7 bases). Trimming took 3 bases from V and 2 from J, leaving 8 bases between them. The CDR3 consists of 13 residues. Germline CDR1 and CDR2: SEHNR and FQNEAQ (reference sequence).

The chain uses TRBV4-3 and TRBJ2-3; D is ambiguous. Between the trimmed V and J ends, which lost 0 bases and 5 bases, there was a span of 6 bases. Germline CDR1 is LGHNA and CDR2 is YSLEER. The CDR3 length is 13 residues. CDR3 sequence reads: CASSQELIDTQYF. CDR3 nucleotides: TGCGCCAGCAGCCAAGAACTAATAGATACGCAGTATTTT.

This clonotype was recorded many times. The gene calls are TRBV5-5 and TRBJ1-5; unclear D gene. This CDR3 region has 17 residues. V was pared by 4 bases and J by 0 bases, with 17 bases between. Germline V lookup: CDR1 SGHKS, CDR2 YYEKEE (reference sequence). CDR3 in DNA: TGTGCCAGCAGCCCCGGGCCGACACTTTATAGCAATCAGCCCCAGCATTTT. Residues: CASSPGPTLYSNQPQHF.

This clonotype has ten or more counts. The V gene is TRBV9, the J gene TRBJ1-2, with unresolved D. Trimming took off 3 bases at V and 4 bases at J, with 19 bases between the two ends. The CDR3 covers 16 residues. In germline, CDR1 is SGDLS, CDR2 YYNGEE. CDR3 in amino acids: CASSALPSPGAYGYTF. For the CDR3, the DNA is TGTGCCAGCAGCGCCCTCCCGAGTCCAGGAGCCTATGGCTACACCTTC.

This clonotype occurred many times. The chain employs TRBV28 and TRBJ2-7; 10 bases map to TRBD1. This CDR3 spans 12 amino acids. Germline CDR1 MDHEN, CDR2 SYDVKM. Trimming took 9 bases from V and 4 from J; bases not matched to a gene: 3. As DNA, the CDR3 is TGTGCCAGTTGGGACAGGGGTTACGAGCAGTACTTC. This codes for CASWDRGYEQYF.

The rearrangement links TRBV27 to TRBJ2-5; no definite D call. This CDR3 has 13 residues. Germline assignment: CDR1 MNHEY and CDR2 SMNVEV (reference sequence). The germline V and J ends were trimmed by 5 bases and 5 bases, with 12 bases remaining between them. In DNA form, the CDR3 reads TGTGCCAGCAGTCCTCAACTGGGGGAGACCCAGTACTTC. Amino acids: CASSPQLGETQYF.

Many counts were recorded for this clonotype. The chain employs TRBV11-2 and TRBJ2-3; perhaps TRBD2 as D (5 bases). Trimming left V 2 bases short and J 2 bases short, with 14 bases between. In germline, CDR1 is SGHAT, CDR2 FQNNGV. The CDR3 runs to 16 residues. The CDR3 reads CASSLRVSGPTDTQYF. The CDR3 nucleotides read TGTGCCAGCAGCTTAAGGGTCAGCGGCCCCACAGATACGCAGTATTTT.

The table lists this clonotype with many counts. The gene calls are TRBV20-1 and TRBJ1-2; D may be TRBD1 (5 bases). V lost 3 bases, J lost 7 bases, and 9 bases lay in between. Germline V lookup: CDR1 DFQATT, CDR2 SNEGSKA (reference sequence). The CDR3 contains 11 residues. CDR3: CSASDSSGYTF. The CDR3, as DNA: TGCAGTGCTAGTGACAGTTCTGGCTACACCTTC.

This clonotype was seen ten or more times. Here the CDR3 reads CASTPDTVSSYNEQFF. CDR3 coding DNA: TGTGCCAGCACCCCGGACACGGTGAGCTCCTACAATGAGCAGTTCTTC. The gene calls are TRBV6-5 and TRBJ2-1, with TRBD1 as a possible D gene (5 bases). The length of the CDR3 is 16 residues. Germline loops: CDR1 MNHEY, CDR2 SVGAGI. Trimming took off 7 bases at V and 0 bases at J, with 16 bases between the two ends.

The chain is built from TRBV20-1 and TRBJ2-2, with 12 positions matching TRBD2. The germline V gene has CDR1 DFQATT and CDR2 SNEGSKA (reference sequence). The CDR3 has 17 residues. V dropped 0 bases and J dropped 1; count of bases not matched to a gene: 3. This CDR3 reads CSARDPSGGVNTGELFF. As DNA, the CDR3 is TGCAGTGCTAGAGATCCTAGCGGGGGGGTGAACACCGGGGAGCTGTTTTTT.

This clonotype was found many times. The chain uses TRBV27 and TRBJ1-2; D is ambiguous. This CDR3 region has 13 residues. The germline gives CDR1 MNHEY, CDR2 SMNVEV (reference sequence). V dropped 6 bases and J dropped 3 bases, with 11 bases sitting between them. The CDR3 loop reads CASSQALHYGYTF. CDR3 nucleotide sequence: TGTGCCAGCAGCCAGGCCCTGCACTATGGCTACACCTTC.